This note documents a single TCR beta chain sequence. Its antigen remains unknown. This sample was included in a study of OX40 agonist ivuxolimab in advanced cancers. Turning to the study itself: Patients with prior anti-PD-1, anti-PD-L1 or anti-CTLA-4 therapy were eligible; less than 50% had some. Three patients showed partial responses: one hepatocellular carcinoma and two cutaneous melanoma cases. General study points: Expanded clones tended on average to be more numerous among CD8+ T cells than CD4+. CD4+ and CD8+ blood T cells expanded clonally by week 6 at 0.1 to 3.0 mg/kg.

Data came from immunoSEQ multiplex PCR; TCRdb stores just in-frame clones and leaves some out. Of 70,000 to 100,000 clones in the sample, around 84% are singletons; the top ten hold 0.9% to 1.2%. CDR1 is DFQATT and CDR2 is SNEGSKA in the germline V gene (reference sequence). The V end lost 3 bases, the J end lost 6 bases, and 8 bases lay between the germline ends. There are 11 residues in the CDR3. This clonotype originated in an adult with an advanced solid tumor such as melanoma, head and neck, liver or kidney cancer. The specimen was CD4+ or CD8+ T cells sorted from blood, collected in a trial of the OX40 agonist ivuxolimab. V usage is TRBV20-1 and J usage is TRBJ1-1, with D uncertain. The DNA for the CDR3 is TGCAGTGCTAGCAAGCGGGCTGAAGCTTTCTTT. Protein: CSASKRAEAFF.